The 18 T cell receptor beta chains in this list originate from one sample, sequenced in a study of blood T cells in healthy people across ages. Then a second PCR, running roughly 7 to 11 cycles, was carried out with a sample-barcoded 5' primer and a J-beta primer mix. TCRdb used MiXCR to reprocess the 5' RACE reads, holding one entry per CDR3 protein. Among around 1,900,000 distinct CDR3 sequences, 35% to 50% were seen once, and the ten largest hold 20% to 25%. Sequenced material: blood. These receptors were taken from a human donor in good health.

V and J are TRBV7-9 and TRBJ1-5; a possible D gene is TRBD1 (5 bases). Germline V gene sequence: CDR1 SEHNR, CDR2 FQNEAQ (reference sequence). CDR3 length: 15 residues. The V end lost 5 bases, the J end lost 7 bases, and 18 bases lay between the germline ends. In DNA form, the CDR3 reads TGTGCCAGCAGCGCAGGGTCGATGGGGGTACAGCCCCAGCATTTT. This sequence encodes CASSAGSMGVQPQHF. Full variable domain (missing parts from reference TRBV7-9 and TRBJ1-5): DTGVSQNPRHKITKRGQNVTFRCDPISEHNRLYWYRQTLGQGPEFLTYFQNEAQLEKSRLLSDRFSAERPKGSFSTLEIQRTEQGDSAMYLCASSAGSMGVQPQHFGDGTRLSIL.

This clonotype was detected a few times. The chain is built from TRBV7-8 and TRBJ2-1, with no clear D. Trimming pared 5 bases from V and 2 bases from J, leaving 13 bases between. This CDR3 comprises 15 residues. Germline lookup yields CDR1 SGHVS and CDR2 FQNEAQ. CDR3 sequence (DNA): TGTGCCAGCAGCCCACCTACGAAACCCTACAATGAGCAGTTCTTC. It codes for CASSPPTKPYNEQFF.

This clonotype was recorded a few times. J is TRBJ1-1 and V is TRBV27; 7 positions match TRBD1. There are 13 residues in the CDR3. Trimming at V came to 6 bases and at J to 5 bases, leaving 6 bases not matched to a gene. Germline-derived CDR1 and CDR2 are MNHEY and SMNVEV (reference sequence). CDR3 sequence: CASRSDRETEAFF. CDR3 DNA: TGTGCCAGCAGGAGTGACAGGGAGACTGAAGCTTTCTTT.

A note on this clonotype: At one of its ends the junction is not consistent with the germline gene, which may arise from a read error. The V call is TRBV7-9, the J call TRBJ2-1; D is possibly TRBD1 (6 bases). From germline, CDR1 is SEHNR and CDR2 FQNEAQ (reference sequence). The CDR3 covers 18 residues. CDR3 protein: CASSLEDSLSSSCNEQFF. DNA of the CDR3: TGTGCCAGCAGCTTAGAGGACAGCTTATCGAGCTCCTGCAATGAGCAGTTCTTC.

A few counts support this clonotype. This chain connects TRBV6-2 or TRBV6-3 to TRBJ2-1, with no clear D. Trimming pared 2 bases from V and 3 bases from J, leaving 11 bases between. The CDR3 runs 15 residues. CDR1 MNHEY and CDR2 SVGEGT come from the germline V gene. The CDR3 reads CASSYLPAGYNEQFF. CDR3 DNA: TGTGCCAGCAGTTACCTACCGGCAGGCTACAATGAGCAGTTCTTC.

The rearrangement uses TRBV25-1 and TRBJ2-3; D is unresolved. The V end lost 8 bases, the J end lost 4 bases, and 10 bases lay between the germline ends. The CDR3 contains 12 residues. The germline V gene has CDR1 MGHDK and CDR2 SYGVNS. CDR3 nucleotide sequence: TGTGCCAGCGCCTATTCAGCAGATACGCAGTATTTT. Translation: CASAYSADTQYF.

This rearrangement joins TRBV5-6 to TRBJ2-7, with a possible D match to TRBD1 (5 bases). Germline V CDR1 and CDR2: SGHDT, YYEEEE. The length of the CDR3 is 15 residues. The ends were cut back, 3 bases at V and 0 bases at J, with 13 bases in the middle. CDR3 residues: CASSSLGAGSYEQYF. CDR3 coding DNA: TGTGCCAGCAGCTCCCTTGGGGCTGGCTCCTACGAGCAGTACTTC. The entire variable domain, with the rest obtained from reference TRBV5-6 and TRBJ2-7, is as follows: DAGVTQSPTHLIKTRGQQVTLRCSPKSGHDTVSWYQQALGQGPQFIFQYYEEEERQRGNFPDRFSGHQFPNYSSELNVNALLLGDSALYLCASSSLGAGSYEQYFGPGTRLTVT.

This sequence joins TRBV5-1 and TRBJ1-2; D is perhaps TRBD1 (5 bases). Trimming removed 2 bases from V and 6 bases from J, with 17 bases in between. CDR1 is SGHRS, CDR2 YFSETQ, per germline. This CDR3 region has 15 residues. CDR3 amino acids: CASSFDPTGDDGYTF. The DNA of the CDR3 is TGCGCCAGCAGCTTTGATCCCACGGGGGACGATGGCTACACCTTC.

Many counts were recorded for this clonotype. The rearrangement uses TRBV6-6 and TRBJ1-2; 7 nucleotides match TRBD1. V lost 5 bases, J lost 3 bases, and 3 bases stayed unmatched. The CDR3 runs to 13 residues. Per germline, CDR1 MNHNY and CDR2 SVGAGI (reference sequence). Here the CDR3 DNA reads TGTGCCAGCAGTACAGGGGAGTACTATGGCTACACCTTC. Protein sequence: CASSTGEYYGYTF.

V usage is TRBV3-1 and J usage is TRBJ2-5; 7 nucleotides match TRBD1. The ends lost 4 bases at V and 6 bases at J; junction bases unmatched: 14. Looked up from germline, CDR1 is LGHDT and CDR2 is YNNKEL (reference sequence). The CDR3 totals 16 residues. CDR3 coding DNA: TGTGCCAGCAGCCCTCCGCGACAGGGTATGGTGCAGACCCAGTACTTC. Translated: CASSPPRQGMVQTQYF.

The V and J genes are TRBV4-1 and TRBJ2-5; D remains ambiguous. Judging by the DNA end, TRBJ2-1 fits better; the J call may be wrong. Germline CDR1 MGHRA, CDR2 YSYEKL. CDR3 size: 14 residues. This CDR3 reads CASSQLPQKETQFF. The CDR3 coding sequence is TGCGCCAGCAGCCAGTTACCACAGAAAGAGACCCAGTTCTTC.

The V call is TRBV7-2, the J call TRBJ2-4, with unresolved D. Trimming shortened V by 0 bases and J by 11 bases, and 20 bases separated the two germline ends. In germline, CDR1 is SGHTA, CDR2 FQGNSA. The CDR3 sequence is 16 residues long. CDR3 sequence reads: CASSLAGSILGSLQYF. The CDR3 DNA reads TGTGCCAGCAGCTTAGCGGGTTCAATCCTCGGTTCGCTTCAGTACTTC.

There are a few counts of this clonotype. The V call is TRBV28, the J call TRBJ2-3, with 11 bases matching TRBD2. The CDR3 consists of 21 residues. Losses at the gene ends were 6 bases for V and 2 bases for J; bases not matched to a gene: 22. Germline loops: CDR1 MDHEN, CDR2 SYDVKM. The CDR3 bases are TGTGCCAGCAGAGACGACTTTATCTCCGGGCTAGCGGGGGGCAACACAGATACGCAGTATTTT. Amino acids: CASRDDFISGLAGGNTDTQYF.

The CDR3 DNA is TGTGCCAGCAGTTACTCGTGGGGGACCCATAGCACAGATACGCAGTATTTT. Its translation is CASSYSWGTHSTDTQYF. This chain connects TRBV6-5 to TRBJ2-3; TRBD1 or TRBD2 may be the D gene (5 bases each). The germline V gene encodes CDR1 MNHEY and CDR2 SVGAGI. V was cut by 0 bases and J by 0 bases, with 13 bases left in between. The CDR3 loop spans 17 amino acids.

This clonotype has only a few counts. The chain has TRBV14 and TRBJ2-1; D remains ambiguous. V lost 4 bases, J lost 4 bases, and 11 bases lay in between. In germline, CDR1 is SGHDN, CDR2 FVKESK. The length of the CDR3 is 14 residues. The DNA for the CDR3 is TGTGCCAGCAGCCGCTTCGCCGGATACAATGAGCAGTTCTTC. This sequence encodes CASSRFAGYNEQFF.

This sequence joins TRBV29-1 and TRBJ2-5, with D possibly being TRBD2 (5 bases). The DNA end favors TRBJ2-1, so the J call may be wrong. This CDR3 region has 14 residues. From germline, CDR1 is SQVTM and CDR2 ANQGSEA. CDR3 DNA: TGCAGCGTTGAAGATGGAAGCGGCCAAGAGACCCAGTTCTTC. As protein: CSVEDGSGQETQFF.

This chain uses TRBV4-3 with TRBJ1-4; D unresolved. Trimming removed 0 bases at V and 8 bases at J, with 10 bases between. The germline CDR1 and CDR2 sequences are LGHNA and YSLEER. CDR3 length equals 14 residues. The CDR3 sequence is CASSQERVSEKLFF. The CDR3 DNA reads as TGCGCCAGCAGCCAAGAAAGGGTTTCCGAAAAACTGTTTTTT.

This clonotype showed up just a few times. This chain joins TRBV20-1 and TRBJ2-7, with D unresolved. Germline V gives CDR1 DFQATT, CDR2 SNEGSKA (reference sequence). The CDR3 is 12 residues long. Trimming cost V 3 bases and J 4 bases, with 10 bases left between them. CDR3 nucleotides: TGCAGTGCTAGCCCCGAGCAGTACGAGCAGTACTTC. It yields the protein CSASPEQYEQYF.